This T cell receptor beta chain came from a study of long-term antiretroviral therapy in people with HIV. Turning to the study itself: Earliest sampling preceded the 2015 immediate-ART recommendation by about a decade. The study, taken as a whole, reports: In samples taken after ART, diversity increased but remained below transplant donor control levels. Blood in the study was drawn between the mid-2000s and the late 2010s, possibly under older ART regimens, which may be less effective than current ones.

Researchers report immunoSEQ v3.0 was run at survey level. TCRdb keeps only in-frame clones here, not all; method: immunoSEQ multiplex PCR. Of 30,000 to 50,000 clones in the sample, roughly nine tenths were seen once. Turning to this clone: The antigen is not known.

With 6 bases removed from V and 1 base from J, the gap between germline ends came to 6 bases. Per germline, CDR1 GTSNPN and CDR2 SVGIG (reference sequence). The CDR3 is made up of 11 amino acids. Sequencing was performed on unsorted PBMCs, taken 1.2 years after starting antiretroviral therapy. This chain joins TRBV30 and TRBJ1-1; the D is unclear. This clonotype was obtained from a woman aged 45-59 years with HIV. The CDR3, as DNA: TGTGCCTGCGAAGAGAACACTGAAGCTTTCTTT. Its translation is CACEENTEAFF.